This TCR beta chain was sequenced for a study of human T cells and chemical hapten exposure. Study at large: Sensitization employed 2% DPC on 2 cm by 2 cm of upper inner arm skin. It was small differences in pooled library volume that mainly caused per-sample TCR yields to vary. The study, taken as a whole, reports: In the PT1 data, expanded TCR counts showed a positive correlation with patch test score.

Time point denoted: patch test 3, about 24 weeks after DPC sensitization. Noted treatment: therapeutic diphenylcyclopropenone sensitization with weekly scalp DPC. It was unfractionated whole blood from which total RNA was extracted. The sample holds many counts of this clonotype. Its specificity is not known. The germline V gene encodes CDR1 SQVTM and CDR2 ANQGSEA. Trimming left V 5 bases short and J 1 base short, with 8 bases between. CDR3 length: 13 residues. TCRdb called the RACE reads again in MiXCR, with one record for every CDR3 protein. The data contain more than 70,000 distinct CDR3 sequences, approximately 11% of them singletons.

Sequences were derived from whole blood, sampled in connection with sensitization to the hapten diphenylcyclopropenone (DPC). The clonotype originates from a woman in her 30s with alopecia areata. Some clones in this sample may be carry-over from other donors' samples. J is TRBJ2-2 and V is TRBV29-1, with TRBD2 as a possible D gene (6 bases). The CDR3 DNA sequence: TGCAGCGTTTTGCGGGAGAACACCGGGGAGCTGTTTTTT. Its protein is CSVLRENTGELFF.